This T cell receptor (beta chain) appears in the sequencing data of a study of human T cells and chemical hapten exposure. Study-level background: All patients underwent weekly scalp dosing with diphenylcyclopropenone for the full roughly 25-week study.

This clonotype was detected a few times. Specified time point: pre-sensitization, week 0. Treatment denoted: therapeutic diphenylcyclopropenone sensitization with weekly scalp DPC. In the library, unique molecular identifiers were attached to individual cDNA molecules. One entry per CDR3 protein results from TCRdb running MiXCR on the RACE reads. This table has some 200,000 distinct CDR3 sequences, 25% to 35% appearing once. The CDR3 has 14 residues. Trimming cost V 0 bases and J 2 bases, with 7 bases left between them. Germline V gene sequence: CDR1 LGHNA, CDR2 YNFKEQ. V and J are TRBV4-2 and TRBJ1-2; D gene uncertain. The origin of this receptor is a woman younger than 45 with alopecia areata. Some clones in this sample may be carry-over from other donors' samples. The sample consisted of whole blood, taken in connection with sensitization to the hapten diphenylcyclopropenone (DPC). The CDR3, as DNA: TGTGCCAGCAGCCAAGAGGGCGGGAACTATGGCTACACCTTC. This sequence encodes CASSQEGGNYGYTF.